These 15 T cell receptor beta chains originate from one sample sequenced in a study of blood T cell repertoires in COVID-19. Generated by immunoSEQ multiplex PCR, the TCRdb table keeps only in-frame clones and is missing some. Of 180,000 or so clones listed, around four fifths are singletons. Material for sequencing was peripheral blood. The receptors stem from a man aged 35 to 55 who had recovered from COVID-19.

This clone occurred a few times. The V gene is TRBV7-2, the J gene TRBJ1-1; D possibly corresponds to TRBD1 (5 bases). The germline CDR1 and CDR2 sequences are SGHTA and FQGNSA. The CDR3 length is 12 residues. Trimming removed 2 bases at V and 11 bases at J, with 12 bases between. The CDR3 DNA reads as TGTGCCAGCAGCTTATCGGCAGGGCGGGCTTTCTTT. Protein sequence: CASSLSAGRAFF.

This chain joins TRBV30 and TRBJ2-7; D may be TRBD1 (6 bases). CDR1 and CDR2 (germline): GTSNPN, SVGIG (reference sequence). This CDR3 region has 14 residues. V was pared by 0 bases and J by 3 bases, with 12 bases between. The CDR3 loop reads CAWSVPDSFYEQYF. As DNA, the CDR3 is TGTGCCTGGAGTGTCCCGGACAGCTTCTACGAGCAGTACTTC.

This clone has just a few counts. This sequence joins TRBV6-6 and TRBJ2-7; 8 nucleotides line up with TRBD1. CDR1 and CDR2 from the germline V gene are MNHNY and SVGAGI (reference sequence). V shed 6 bases, J shed 5 bases, and the junction held 12 bases outside the gene matches. The length of the CDR3 is 15 residues. Here the CDR3 DNA reads TGTGCCAGCAGAACAATCTGGACAGGGAACCACGAGCAGTACTTC. Residues: CASRTIWTGNHEQYF.

The gene calls are TRBV20-1 and TRBJ1-1; D remains unclear. Trimming removed 3 bases from V and 1 base from J, with 12 bases in between. Germline V gives CDR1 DFQATT, CDR2 SNEGSKA (reference sequence). The CDR3 length is 14 residues. CDR3 in DNA: TGCAGTGCTAGTGGGCACGGAGGGAACACTGAAGCTTTCTTT. It codes for CSASGHGGNTEAFF.

The chain is built from TRBV19 and TRBJ1-6, with D possibly TRBD1 on 6 matching bases. V lost 4 bases and J 3 bases, leaving 10 bases between the germline ends. The V gene's germline CDR1 is LNHDA and CDR2 SQIVND (reference sequence). CDR3 length equals 15 residues. The CDR3 region is CASSTGQHYNSPLHF. CDR3 DNA: TGTGCCAGTAGTACAGGACAGCACTATAATTCACCCCTCCACTTT.

This chain links TRBV5-1 with TRBJ2-7; TRBD2 might be the D (5 bases). Trimming removed 6 bases at V and 4 bases at J, with 20 bases between. Per the germline V gene, CDR1 is SGHRS and CDR2 is YFSETQ. The CDR3 is 15 residues long. The CDR3 loop is CASTDLGASSYEQYF. CDR3 DNA sequence: TGCGCCAGCACCGATTTGGGAGCTAGCTCTTACGAGCAGTACTTC. Full variable domain (missing parts from reference TRBV5-1 and TRBJ2-7): KAGVTQTPRYLIKTRGQQVTLSCSPISGHRSVSWYQQTPGQGLQFLFEYFSETQRNKGNFPGRFSGRQFSNSRSEMNVSTLELGDSALYLCASTDLGASSYEQYFGPGTRLTVT.

The V gene is TRBV28, the J gene TRBJ1-2; D is uncertain. Trimming removed 4 bases at V and 7 bases at J, with 10 bases between. CDR3 length: 12 residues. Per the germline V gene, CDR1 is MDHEN and CDR2 is SYDVKM. This chain's CDR3 is CASSSAGFGYTF. In nucleotides, the CDR3 is TGTGCCAGCAGTTCGGCGGGGTTTGGCTACACCTTC.

V is TRBV6-2 or TRBV6-3 and J is TRBJ2-7; D may be TRBD2 (5 bases). The length of the CDR3 is 14 residues. Trimming removed 0 bases at V and 2 bases at J, with 8 bases between. Germline values: CDR1 MNHEY, CDR2 SVGEGT. The CDR3 DNA reads as TGTGCCAGCAGTTACTCGGCGGGCCCCTACGAGCAGTACTTC. Amino acid sequence: CASSYSAGPYEQYF.

The CDR3 is CASSLGAGFYNEQFF. CDR3 in DNA: TGTGCCAGCAGCTTAGGGGCAGGCTTCTACAATGAGCAGTTCTTC. The rearrangement links TRBV7-2 to TRBJ2-1; D uncertain. Germline V CDR1 and CDR2: SGHTA, FQGNSA. V dropped 1 base and J dropped 3 bases, with 10 bases sitting between them. The CDR3 is 15 amino acids.

The V call is TRBV7-6, the J call TRBJ2-3, with a weak D call TRBD2 (6 bases). Trimming removed 5 bases from V and 11 bases from J, with 14 bases in between. This CDR3 has 12 residues. Per germline, CDR1 SGHVS and CDR2 FNYEAQ. CDR3: CASSESGPLQYF. The CDR3, as DNA: TGTGCCAGCAGCGAAAGCGGGCCGTTGCAGTATTTT.

This sequence joins TRBV5-1 and TRBJ2-7, with 7 bases aligning to TRBD1. V trimming: 4 bases; J trimming: 2 bases; junction bases outside the gene matches: 3. The germline CDR1 and CDR2 sequences are SGHRS and YFSETQ. This CDR3 has 13 residues. The CDR3: CASSTGTAYEQYF. The CDR3 DNA sequence: TGCGCCAGCAGCACAGGGACAGCCTACGAGCAGTACTTC. Together with reference TRBV5-1 and TRBJ2-7, the CDR3 gives the full variable domain: KAGVTQTPRYLIKTRGQQVTLSCSPISGHRSVSWYQQTPGQGLQFLFEYFSETQRNKGNFPGRFSGRQFSNSRSEMNVSTLELGDSALYLCASSTGTAYEQYFGPGTRLTVT.

This clone was found a few times. The chain joins TRBV21-1 to TRBJ1-2; TRBD1, as called in the table, went unchecked against the DNA. TRBV21-1 is a pseudogene segment. The length of the CDR3 is 13 residues. CDR3 protein: CASSPGHRYGYTF. CDR3 nucleotide sequence: TGTGCCAGCAGCCCCGGACATCGCTATGGCTACACCTTC.

The rearrangement uses TRBV5-1 and TRBJ2-7, with D maybe TRBD2 (5 bases). CDR3 length: 14 amino acids. Germline CDR1 SGHRS, CDR2 YFSETQ. V lost 0 bases and J 3 bases, leaving 10 bases between the germline ends. CDR3 nucleotide sequence: TGCGCCAGCAGCTTGGATAAGGCGGGCTACGAGCAGTACTTC. Its protein is CASSLDKAGYEQYF.

The chain links TRBV11-2 to TRBJ2-7, with TRBD2 as a possible D gene (6 bases). The germline V and J ends were trimmed by 5 bases and 2 bases, with 13 bases remaining between them. There are 14 residues in the CDR3. Germline assignment: CDR1 SGHAT and CDR2 FQNNGV. For the CDR3, the DNA is TGTGCCAGCAGCGCCTTAGGCGGGACCTACGAGCAGTACTTC. Translation gives CASSALGGTYEQYF.

The chain links TRBV10-3 to TRBJ2-7, with a possible D match to TRBD2 (6 bases). The germline CDR1 and CDR2 sequences are ENHRY and SYGVKD. The CDR3 extends over 12 amino acids. V lost 11 bases, J lost 6 bases, and 17 bases lay in between. This CDR3 reads CAAREGGIEQYF. CDR3 bases: TGTGCCGCGCGGGAAGGAGGGATCGAGCAGTACTTC.